This TCR beta chain was captured by sequencing in a study of response to subunit inactivated influenza vaccine. This clonotype was observed a few times. Germline V gives CDR1 MNHEY, CDR2 SVGEGT. V was pared by 3 bases and J by 5 bases, with 8 bases between. This CDR3 region has 13 residues. TCRdb used MiXCR to reprocess the RT-PCR reads, holding one entry per CDR3 protein. The sample has hundreds of thousands of distinct CDR3 sequences, over 9.5% seen once. The clonotype originates from a man aged 45-65 years who received an inactivated influenza vaccine. The input for sequencing was PBMCs from blood, taken on the day of vaccination. V gene TRBV6-2 or TRBV6-3 combines with J gene TRBJ2-1; D call uncertain. CDR3 loop: CASSYTLHNEQFF. The CDR3 nucleotides read TGTGCCAGCAGTTATACCCTACACAATGAGCAGTTCTTC.